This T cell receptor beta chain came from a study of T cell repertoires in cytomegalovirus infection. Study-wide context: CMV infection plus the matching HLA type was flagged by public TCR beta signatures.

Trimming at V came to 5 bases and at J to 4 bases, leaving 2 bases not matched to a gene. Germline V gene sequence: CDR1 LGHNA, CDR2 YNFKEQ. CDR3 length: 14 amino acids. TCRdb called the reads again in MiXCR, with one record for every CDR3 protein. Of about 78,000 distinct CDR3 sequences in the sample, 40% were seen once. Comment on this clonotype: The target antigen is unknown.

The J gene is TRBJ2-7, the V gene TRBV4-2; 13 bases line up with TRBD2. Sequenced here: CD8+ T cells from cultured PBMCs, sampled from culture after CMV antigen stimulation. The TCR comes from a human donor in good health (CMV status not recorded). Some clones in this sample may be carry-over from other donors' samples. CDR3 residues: CASSETSGGYEQYF. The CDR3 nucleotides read TGTGCCAGCAGCGAGACTAGCGGGGGGTACGAGCAGTACTTC.